The clone carrying this T cell receptor (beta chain) was observed a single time. The antigen is not known. Libraries were prepared by immunoSEQ multiplex PCR; TCRdb keeps only in-frame clonotypes and omits some of them. The data contain approximately 5,000 clones, 90% to 95% of them singletons. Repertoires were sampled repeatedly during chemoradiotherapy. The entry originates in a study of chemoradiotherapy in HPV16-positive cancers. Germline trimming cut 6 bases from V and 7 bases from J; bases unmatched to any gene: 2. CDR1 and CDR2 from the germline V gene are SNHLY and FYNNEI. This CDR3 contains 12 residues. Broader study findings: Better recurrence-free survival went with HPV-responsive T-cell expansion in HPV16-positive patients.

This specimen was acquired from a patient who underwent chemoradiotherapy. The chain uses TRBV2 and TRBJ2-5, with 10 bases lining up with TRBD2. The clonotype comes from a human donor with HPV-associated anogenital cancer. DNA for the CDR3: TGTGCCAGCAGCGTAGCGGGGGGGACCCAGTACTTC. Translated, it gives CASSVAGGTQYF.